The 25 T cell receptor beta chains reported below all come from one sample, sequenced in a study of spatial heterogeneity in lung cancer. In TCRdb, the 5' RACE reads were re-called with MiXCR into one record per CDR3 protein. The profile covers about 6,100 distinct CDR3 sequences, with around an eighth appearing a single time and approximately 17% taken by the ten largest. Time point noted: sample taken at primary tumor resection. The input material, whole RNA from tumor, nontumor lung or frozen PBMC, was sequenced unsorted. Material: normal lung tissue next to the tumor, obtained at surgery. Receptor source: a male donor with early-stage non-small cell lung cancer.

By proportion, this clonotype is medium-sized. The chain joins TRBV12-3 or TRBV12-4 to TRBJ2-7, with 9 bases fitting TRBD1. V dropped 3 bases and J dropped 7; count of bases not matched to a gene: 4. The CDR3 is made up of 13 amino acids. The CDR3 reads CASSFRQGGEQYF. Written as DNA, the CDR3 is TGTGCCAGCAGTTTCCGACAGGGGGGAGAGCAGTACTTC.

This clonotype was recorded many times. The chain couples TRBV2 to TRBJ1-6; no firm D call. Germline CDR1 and CDR2: SNHLY and FYNNEI. V lost 2 bases to trimming and J lost 9 bases, with 11 bases between them. CDR3 length: 14 residues. The CDR3, as DNA: TGTGCCAGCAGTGAATTACCGCTGGGTTCACCCCTCCACTTT. Amino acids: CASSELPLGSPLHF.

This clonotype was seen at least ten times. The rearrangement links TRBV19 to TRBJ2-2, with D possibly being TRBD1 or TRBD2 (5 bases each). The germline V gene has CDR1 LNHDA and CDR2 SQIVND (reference sequence). The CDR3 totals 14 residues. V gave up 7 bases and J gave up 2 bases, with 11 bases separating them. Here the CDR3 DNA reads TGTGCCAGTAATAGGGACCTAAACACCGGGGAGCTGTTTTTT. This codes for CASNRDLNTGELFF.

V usage is TRBV20-1 and J usage is TRBJ2-3, with D possibly TRBD2 on 6 matching bases. Germline V gene sequence: CDR1 DFQATT, CDR2 SNEGSKA (reference sequence). Trimming stripped 6 bases from V and 6 bases from J, with 16 bases between. CDR3 length: 13 residues. The CDR3 sequence: CSAPGTDRDTQYF. CDR3 nucleotide sequence: TGCAGTGCCCCCGGGACTGATAGGGATACGCAGTATTTT.

This clonotype was seen ten or more times. The CDR3 protein is CASIKLAGSYNEQFF. Here the CDR3 DNA reads TGTGCCAGCATTAAACTAGCGGGCTCCTACAATGAGCAGTTCTTC. J is TRBJ2-1 and V is TRBV6-1; TRBD2 matches 9 bases. The CDR3 sequence is 15 residues long. V lost 7 bases to trimming and J lost 0 bases; unmatched junction nucleotides: 4. Germline assignment: CDR1 MNHNS and CDR2 SASEGT.

In its sample, this clonotype ranks as medium-sized. The chain couples TRBV4-3 to TRBJ1-5; 7 bases are a match to TRBD1. The germline V gene has CDR1 LGHNA and CDR2 YSLEER. This CDR3 comprises 17 residues. The ends lost 0 bases at V and 1 base at J; junction bases unmatched: 6. CDR3 loop: CASSQDEYRGSNQPQHF. CDR3 sequence (DNA): TGCGCCAGCAGCCAAGATGAATACAGGGGAAGCAATCAGCCCCAGCATTTT.

There are many counts of this clonotype. The rearrangement links TRBV4-2 to TRBJ1-3; no clear D. The CDR3 totals 15 residues. CDR1 LGHNA and CDR2 YNFKEQ come from the germline V gene. The ends were cut back, 7 bases at V and 1 base at J, with 14 bases in the middle. CDR3 sequence: CASTPNRGSGNTIYF. The CDR3 DNA reads TGTGCCAGCACTCCCAATCGGGGTTCTGGAAACACCATATATTTT.

This clonotype was seen ten or more times. The chain recombines TRBV18 with TRBJ2-2; 9 bases are a match to TRBD1. J was trimmed by 5 bases and V by 8 bases; bases with no gene match: 6. The germline CDR1 and CDR2 sequences are KGHSH and LQKENI. The CDR3 loop spans 14 amino acids. CDR3 nucleotides: TGTGCCAGCCTCCGAGGACAGGGGACCGGGGAGCTGTTTTTT. Protein: CASLRGQGTGELFF.

There are many counts of this clonotype. The rearrangement links TRBV29-1 to TRBJ2-5; D gene uncertain. CDR1 is SQVTM and CDR2 is ANQGSEA in the germline V gene. V was shortened by 4 bases and J by 0 bases, with 12 bases between the two germline ends. This CDR3 is 14 amino acids long. CDR3 loop: CSVGGSFHQETQYF. CDR3 DNA: TGCAGCGTTGGGGGTAGCTTCCACCAAGAGACCCAGTACTTC. Supplemented by reference TRBV29-1 and TRBJ2-5, the full variable domain reads SAVISQKPSRDICQRGTSLTIQCQVDSQVTMMFWYRQQPGQSLTLIATANQGSEATYESGFVIDKFPISRPNLTFSTLTVSNMSPEDSSIYLCSVGGSFHQETQYFGPGTRLLVL.

Ten or more counts support this clonotype. CDR3 residues: CSAREGASEAFF. Here the CDR3 DNA reads TGCAGTGCTAGAGAGGGGGCCAGCGAAGCTTTCTTT. The chain combines TRBV20-1 with TRBJ1-1; possible D gene TRBD1, 6 bases. Germline loops: CDR1 DFQATT, CDR2 SNEGSKA (reference sequence). V was shortened by 0 bases and J by 8 bases, with 10 bases between the two germline ends. The CDR3 is made up of 12 amino acids.

This chain uses TRBV27 with TRBJ2-5; D is possibly TRBD1 or TRBD2 (6 bases each). Germline V gene data show CDR1 as MNHEY and CDR2 as SMNVEV (reference sequence). The CDR3 runs to 13 residues. The V end lost 4 bases, the J end lost 7 bases, and 13 bases lay between the germline ends. CDR3 bases: TGTGCCAGCAGTTCCCGGGGGCGGAGGACCCAGTACTTC. It is translated as CASSSRGRRTQYF.

The table lists this clonotype with a few counts. The chain joins TRBV6-5 to TRBJ2-2; D ambiguous. Trimming pared 9 bases from V and 1 base from J, leaving 9 bases between. The CDR3 length is 13 residues. Germline CDR1 and CDR2: MNHEY and SVGAGI. This CDR3 reads CASRLGNTGELFF. The CDR3 DNA reads TGTGCCAGTCGTTTGGGGAACACCGGGGAGCTGTTTTTT.

This clonotype was seen repeatedly, ten times or more. This chain links TRBV6-2 or TRBV6-3 with TRBJ2-3; D gene unclear. CDR3 length: 12 residues. V was pared by 2 bases and J by 2 bases, with 2 bases between. CDR1 MNHEY and CDR2 SVGEGT come from the germline V gene. The CDR3 sequence: CASSYLTDTQYF. CDR3 nucleotide sequence: TGTGCCAGCAGTTACCTCACAGATACGCAGTATTTT.

This clonotype was counted ten times or more. The chain recombines TRBV5-1 with TRBJ1-6, with D perhaps matching TRBD1 (6 bases). The V and J ends lost 4 bases and 9 bases respectively, with 17 bases between them. The germline V gene encodes CDR1 SGHRS and CDR2 YFSETQ. CDR3 size: 15 residues. CDR3 nucleotide sequence: TGCGCCAGCAGCGGGAGCTCGACAGGAACTTCACCCCTCCACTTT. This translates into CASSGSSTGTSPLHF.

In this sample, this clonotype turned up a few times. The chain uses TRBV10-3 and TRBJ1-2; 8 nucleotides match TRBD1. J was trimmed by 0 bases and V by 0 bases; bases with no gene match: 0. The germline CDR1 and CDR2 sequences are ENHRY and SYGVKD. CDR3 length: 15 amino acids. The CDR3 region is CAISESQGANYGYTF. CDR3 DNA sequence: TGTGCCATCAGTGAGTCACAGGGGGCTAACTATGGCTACACCTTC.

This clonotype was observed many times. The chain employs TRBV7-2 and TRBJ1-5; no clear D. This CDR3 has 14 residues. CDR1 and CDR2 from the germline V gene are SGHTA and FQGNSA. The V end lost 2 bases, the J end lost 2 bases, and 7 bases lay between the germline ends. The CDR3 sequence: CASSLNQGNQPQHF. Written as DNA, the CDR3 is TGTGCCAGCAGCTTAAACCAGGGCAATCAGCCCCAGCATTTT.

This clonotype appeared many times. V and J are TRBV18 and TRBJ2-3, with a possible D match to TRBD2 (5 bases). Germline V CDR1 and CDR2: KGHSH, LQKENI. Deletions cut 6 bases from V and 5 bases from J, with 12 bases between. CDR3 length equals 13 residues. CDR3 loop: CASSPAGGDTQYF. The CDR3 region has the DNA TGTGCCAGCTCCCCGGCGGGTGGAGATACGCAGTATTTT.

This clonotype was seen repeatedly, ten times or more. This rearrangement joins TRBV14 to TRBJ2-5, with 13 nucleotides matching TRBD2. Trimming at V came to 5 bases and at J to 5 bases, leaving 5 bases not matched to a gene. This CDR3 has 15 residues. Germline values: CDR1 SGHDN, CDR2 FVKESK. This CDR3 is CASSSGLAGVETQYF. In DNA form, the CDR3 reads TGTGCCAGCAGCTCAGGACTAGCGGGAGTTGAGACCCAGTACTTC.

This clonotype is medium-sized (0.01 to 0.1%) in the sample. The chain joins TRBV20-1 to TRBJ1-1; D is possibly TRBD1 (5 bases). This CDR3 has 12 amino acids. Trimming removed 7 bases from V and 0 bases from J, with 9 bases in between. Germline assignment: CDR1 DFQATT and CDR2 SNEGSKA (reference sequence). The CDR3 loop reads CSVRGMNTEAFF. CDR3 coding DNA: TGCAGTGTACGGGGGATGAACACTGAAGCTTTCTTT.

In its sample, this clonotype was seen many times. The V and J genes are TRBV27 and TRBJ1-2, with D hard to call. The germline V gene has CDR1 MNHEY and CDR2 SMNVEV (reference sequence). The CDR3 is 13 amino acids. The ends were cut back, 5 bases at V and 2 bases at J, with 9 bases in the middle. In DNA, the CDR3 is TGTGCCAGCAGTCCTCGAGAAAACTATGGCTACACCTTC. Protein product: CASSPRENYGYTF.

By its share, this clonotype is medium-sized. The chain couples TRBV6-2 or TRBV6-3 to TRBJ2-1, with 8 bases lining up with TRBD1. In germline, CDR1 is MNHEY, CDR2 SVGEGT. This CDR3 has 15 amino acids. Trimming took 4 bases from V and 3 from J; bases not matched to a gene: 5. The CDR3 sequence is CASSSGTGDYNEQFF. The CDR3 bases are TGTGCCAGCAGTTCCGGGACAGGTGACTACAATGAGCAGTTCTTC.

In its sample, this clonotype was seen many times. The chain couples TRBV29-1 to TRBJ2-7, with D possibly matching TRBD1 (6 bases). Germline lookup yields CDR1 SQVTM and CDR2 ANQGSEA. Trimming pared 5 bases from V and 4 bases from J, leaving 12 bases between. This CDR3 is 12 amino acids long. The CDR3 loop reads CSVWDNQYEQYF. CDR3 in DNA: TGCAGCGTTTGGGACAATCAATACGAGCAGTACTTC.

The chain links TRBV12-3 or TRBV12-4 to TRBJ2-7; D may be TRBD1 (6 bases). Trimming removed 5 bases at V and 2 bases at J, with 10 bases between. This CDR3 has 13 residues. The CDR3 loop is CASSIGQTYEQYF. CDR3 DNA sequence: TGTGCCAGCAGTATCGGACAGACCTACGAGCAGTACTTC.

By proportion, this clonotype is large. V and J are TRBV12-3 or TRBV12-4 and TRBJ1-2; a possible D gene is TRBD1 (6 bases). CDR3 length: 11 amino acids. Trimming took off 6 bases at V and 12 bases at J, with 14 bases between the two ends. CDR3 amino acids: CASSTTTGHTF. CDR3 coding DNA: TGTGCCAGCAGCACAACAACAGGGCACACCTTC.

By frequency in the sample, this clonotype is medium-sized. J is TRBJ1-2 and V is TRBV5-1; tentatively, D is TRBD1 (5 bases). CDR1 is SGHRS, CDR2 YFSETQ, per germline. This CDR3 contains 23 residues. V was cut by 0 bases and J by 0 bases, with 33 bases left in between. The CDR3 reads CASSLGQLPDNSHALPSNYGYTF. The CDR3 bases are TGCGCCAGCAGCTTGGGACAGCTACCTGACAATTCACACGCCCTTCCGTCTAACTATGGCTACACCTTC.